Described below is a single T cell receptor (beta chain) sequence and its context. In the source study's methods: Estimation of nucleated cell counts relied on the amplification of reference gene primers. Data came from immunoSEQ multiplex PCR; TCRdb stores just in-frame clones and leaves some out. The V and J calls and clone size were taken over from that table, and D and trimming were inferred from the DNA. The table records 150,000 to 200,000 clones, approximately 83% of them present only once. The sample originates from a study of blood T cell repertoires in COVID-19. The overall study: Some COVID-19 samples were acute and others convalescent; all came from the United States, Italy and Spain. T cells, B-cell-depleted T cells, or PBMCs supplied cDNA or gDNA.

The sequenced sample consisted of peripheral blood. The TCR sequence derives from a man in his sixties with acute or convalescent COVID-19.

DNA for the CDR3: TGTGCCAGCAGCTCCACAGGGTCAGATACGCAGTATTTT. Amino acid sequence: CASSSTGSDTQYF. The J gene is TRBJ2-3, the V gene TRBV7-2, with TRBD1 as a possible D gene (6 bases). V lost 4 bases and J lost 4, with 9 bases in between. In germline, CDR1 is SGHTA, CDR2 FQGNSA. There are 13 residues in the CDR3.